The rows below give T cell receptor beta chains drawn from one sample of a study of blood T cell repertoires in COVID-19. Sequencing used immunoSEQ multiplex PCR; TCRdb keeps in-frame clones, though not all of them. Counted here are roughly 64,000 clones, 65% to 90% occurring once; the ten biggest clones make up approximately 5.6%. The sample consisted of peripheral blood. Receptors were obtained from a woman in her fifties or sixties with acute or convalescent COVID-19. Each CDR3 is given with its conserved first and last residue. D genes are given only for firm matches. Rows may omit the clone size; those that give it use once, few, many or a size class.

TRBV2,NA,TRBD1,TRBJ2-7,CASNDRGPSYEQYF,TGTGCCAGCAACGACAGGGGCCCATCCTACGAGCAGTACTTC
TRBV6-5,few,NA,TRBJ1-3,CASSSGYAGNTIYF,TGTGCCAGCAGTTCGGGGTACGCTGGAAACACCATATATTTT
TRBV19,NA,NA,TRBJ2-5,CASGSRGRQETQYF,TGTGCCAGTGGGAGCAGGGGCCGCCAAGAGACCCAGTACTTC
TRBV5-1,once,NA,TRBJ1-1,CASTRGGGITEAFF,TGCGCCAGCACCCGGGGAGGGGGGATCACTGAAGCTTTCTTT
TRBV27,once,TRBD2,TRBJ2-3,CASSLQRGGSRDTQYF,TGTGCCAGCAGTCTCCAGCGGGGGGGGAGTAGAGATACGCAGTATTTT
TRBV3-1/TRBV3-2,NA,TRBD1,TRBJ1-4,CASSHGSGTGEKLFF,TGTGCCAGCAGCCATGGCTCAGGGACAGGGGAAAAACTGTTTTTT
TRBV6-5,NA,TRBD1,TRBJ1-5,CASSITGEPQHF,TGTGCCAGCAGTATAACAGGGGAGCCCCAGCATTTT
TRBV9,NA,NA,TRBJ1-1,CASSVGRRGYTEAFF,TGTGCCAGCAGCGTAGGACGCCGAGGGTACACTGAAGCTTTCTTT
TRBV9,NA,NA,TRBJ2-2,CASGRVLNTGELFF,TGTGCCAGCGGGCGGGTTTTGAACACCGGGGAGCTGTTTTTT
TRBV5-1,NA,NA,TRBJ2-1,CASSLDGWGAYNEQFF,TGCGCCAGCAGCTTGGACGGGTGGGGCGCCTACAATGAGCAGTTCTTC
TRBV20-1,once,NA,TRBJ1-4,CSASEGLLNEKLFF,TGCAGTGCTAGTGAGGGACTCCTTAATGAAAAACTGTTTTTT
TRBV3-1/TRBV3-2,NA,TRBD1,TRBJ1-4,CASSLTTGVRATNEKLFF,TGTGCCAGCAGCCTTACGACAGGGGTACGGGCAACTAATGAAAAACTGTTTTTT
TRBV5-1,NA,NA,TRBJ2-2,CASRYSGATGELFF,TGCGCCAGCAGATACTCAGGGGCCACCGGGGAGCTGTTTTTT
TRBV14,NA,NA,TRBJ1-1,CASSQGGASISAFF,TGTGCCAGCAGCCAGGGGGGGGCATCGATATCAGCTTTCTTT
TRBV6-5,NA,TRBD1,TRBJ2-7,CASSSRGNEQYF,TGTGCCAGCAGTTCCAGGGGGAACGAGCAGTACTTC
TRBV5-1,NA,NA,TRBJ1-2,CASSVTDGNYGYTF,TGCGCCAGCAGCGTCACAGACGGAAACTATGGCTACACCTTC
TRBV10-1,few,TRBD1,TRBJ1-4,CASTRGDRGRTNEKLFF,TGCGCCAGCACCAGGGGGGACAGGGGGAGGACTAATGAAAAACTGTTTTTT
TRBV6-6,NA,NA,TRBJ1-5,CASEGGGMPQHF,TGTGCCAGCGAGGGGGGGGGAATGCCCCAGCATTTT
TRBV21-1,NA,NA,TRBJ1-4,CASITRSFTGDRASFATNEKLFF,TGTGCCAGCATCACCCGTTCTTTTACGGGGGACAGGGCGTCCTTTGCAACTAATGAAAAACTGTTTTTT
TRBV5-1,few,NA,TRBJ1-1,CASSLDMQGTEAFF,TGCGCCAGCAGCTTGGATATGCAGGGGACTGAAGCTTTCTTT
TRBV4-1,few,TRBD1,TRBJ1-2,CASRGTGGASGYTF,TGCGCCAGCAGGGGGACAGGGGGCGCTTCTGGCTACACCTTC
TRBV9,NA,TRBD1,TRBJ1-3,CASSASGTGGSGNTIYF,TGTGCCAGCAGCGCTTCCGGGACAGGGGGCTCTGGAAACACCATATATTTT
TRBV5-6,NA,NA,TRBJ2-5,CASSLRYRAVTQYF,TGTGCCAGCAGCCTTCGGTACAGGGCTGTGACCCAGTACTTC
TRBV19,NA,TRBD1,TRBJ1-6,CASSELPGQGYSPLHF,TGTGCCAGTAGCGAATTGCCGGGACAGGGATATTCACCCCTCCACTTT
TRBV5-1,NA,TRBD1,TRBJ2-2,CASSLGDRRNTGELFF,TGCGCCAGCAGCTTGGGGGACAGGAGAAACACCGGGGAGCTGTTTTTT
TRBV19,NA,NA,TRBJ1-1,CASSTVGGSTEAFF,TGTGCCAGTAGTACGGTAGGCGGATCCACTGAAGCTTTCTTT
TRBV11-2,NA,NA,TRBJ1-2,CASSPSTRSYTF,TGTGCCAGCAGTCCCTCGACTCGGAGCTACACCTTC
TRBV14,NA,TRBD2,TRBJ2-5,CASSQGITSGGLQETQYF,TGTGCCAGCAGCCAAGGGATCACTAGCGGGGGATTACAAGAGACCCAGTACTTC
TRBV14,NA,NA,TRBJ2-7,CASSRGLANYEQYF,TGTGCCAGCAGCCGCGGTCTTGCTAACTACGAGCAGTACTTC
TRBV9,NA,NA,TRBJ1-2,CASSPNFNYGYTF,TGTGCCAGCAGCCCAAATTTTAACTATGGCTACACCTTC
TRBV19,once,NA,TRBJ2-7,CASSIDGGPYEQYF,TGTGCCAGTAGTATCGATGGGGGCCCCTACGAGCAGTACTTC
TRBV2,NA,TRBD1,TRBJ1-3,CASRDRASGNTIYF,TGTGCCAGCAGGGACAGGGCATCAGGAAACACCATATATTTT
TRBV5-1,NA,TRBD1,TRBJ1-2,CASSPTPGQGTNGYTF,TGCGCCAGCAGCCCAACCCCCGGACAGGGGACCAATGGCTACACCTTC
TRBV27,NA,NA,TRBJ1-1,CASRLELNTEAFF,TGTGCCAGCAGGCTGGAGCTTAACACTGAAGCTTTCTTT
TRBV5-6,NA,TRBD1,TRBJ1-6,CASSALLRQGGDSPLHF,TGTGCCAGCAGCGCCCTTCTCCGACAGGGCGGGGATTCACCCCTCCACTTT
TRBV6-5,NA,NA,TRBJ1-5,CASTSGGVSNQPQHF,TGTGCCAGCACCTCTGGGGGGGTTTCCAATCAGCCCCAGCATTTT
TRBV7-8,NA,TRBD1,TRBJ1-1,CASSLAGTGKWTEAFF,TGTGCCAGCAGCTTAGCGGGGACAGGGAAGTGGACTGAAGCTTTCTTT
TRBV6-5,NA,NA,TRBJ1-5,CASSSPGQVQPQHF,TGTGCCAGCAGTTCTCCAGGGCAGGTCCAGCCCCAGCATTTT
TRBV19,NA,NA,TRBJ2-3,CASSAGWVGLTDTQYF,TGTGCCAGTTCCGCAGGTTGGGTTGGCTTAACTGATACGCAGTATTTT
TRBV5-5,NA,TRBD1,TRBJ1-2,CASSFEGQAANYGYTF,TGTGCCAGCAGCTTTGAAGGACAGGCCGCTAACTATGGCTACACCTTC
TRBV29-1,NA,TRBD2,TRBJ2-7,CSVGGRGYEQYF,TGCAGCGTTGGCGGGAGGGGCTACGAGCAGTACTTC
TRBV10-3,NA,TRBD2,TRBJ2-3,CAISDQRGGLHTQYF,TGTGCCATCAGTGACCAGCGGGGGGGACTGCATACGCAGTATTTT
TRBV21-1,NA,NA,TRBJ2-7,CASSNRDRGTDYEQYF,TGTGCCAGCAGCAACAGGGACAGGGGAACTGACTACGAGCAGTACTTC
TRBV4-1,few,TRBD1,TRBJ1-1,CASSQGQGNTEAFF,TGCGCCAGCAGCCAAGGACAGGGGAACACTGAAGCTTTCTTT
TRBV20-1,once,NA,TRBJ1-1,CSASAPGVNTEAFF,TGCAGTGCTAGTGCCCCGGGGGTGAACACTGAAGCTTTCTTT
TRBV5-1,NA,TRBD1,TRBJ1-1,CASSQSTGGNTEAFF,TGCGCCAGCAGCCAATCTACAGGGGGAAACACTGAAGCTTTCTTT